This T cell receptor (beta chain) came from a study of blood T cell repertoires in COVID-19. Overall study: Sources were T cells, B-cell-depleted T cells, or PBMCs; the material itself was cDNA or gDNA.

The table came from immunoSEQ multiplex PCR; TCRdb's copy has only in-frame clones and leaves some out. The sample holds 150,000 or so clones; around 79% are singletons and the top ten take 2.5% to 3.5%. This CDR3 contains 13 residues. Trimming stripped 0 bases from V and 4 bases from J, with 6 bases between. Germline-derived CDR1 and CDR2 are KGHSH and LQKENI. Individuals aged 18 to 89 years were recruited from 20 to 25 US areas. Membership in each cohort depended on participant-reported clinical history. Resolution of symptoms, clearance, or two negative PCRs was present in recovered Cohort 3 donors.

The TCR was taken from a woman aged 50 to 60 who had recovered from COVID-19. Sequencing used PBMCs or T cells enriched from blood (not recorded which). The genes are TRBV18 and TRBJ2-5; no definite D call. CDR3 loop: CASSPPSLETQYF. DNA of the CDR3: TGTGCCAGCTCACCACCGTCCCTAGAGACCCAGTACTTC.